The clone carrying this T cell receptor beta chain showed up just a few times. TCRdb re-called the PCR reads with MiXCR, one entry per CDR3 protein. Of about 640,000 distinct CDR3 sequences in the sample, just under 20% were seen once. This record comes from a study of molecular identifiers for immune sequencing clone quantification. Trimming stripped 0 bases from V and 5 bases from J, with 11 bases between. The CDR3 runs to 15 residues. The source is a human donor in good health. Some libraries in this study had Jurkat cell RNA spiked in. V and J are TRBV12-3 or TRBV12-4 and TRBJ2-1; no firm D call. The sequenced sample consisted of naive CD8+ T cells from blood, with Jurkat cell RNA spiked in. Specified subset: FACS-sorted CD8+CD4-CCR7+CD45RA+ naive T cells. The CDR3 bases are TGTGCCAGCAGTTTAGCGCGGCAACTCAACAATGAGCAGTTCTTC. Encoded protein: CASSLARQLNNEQFF.